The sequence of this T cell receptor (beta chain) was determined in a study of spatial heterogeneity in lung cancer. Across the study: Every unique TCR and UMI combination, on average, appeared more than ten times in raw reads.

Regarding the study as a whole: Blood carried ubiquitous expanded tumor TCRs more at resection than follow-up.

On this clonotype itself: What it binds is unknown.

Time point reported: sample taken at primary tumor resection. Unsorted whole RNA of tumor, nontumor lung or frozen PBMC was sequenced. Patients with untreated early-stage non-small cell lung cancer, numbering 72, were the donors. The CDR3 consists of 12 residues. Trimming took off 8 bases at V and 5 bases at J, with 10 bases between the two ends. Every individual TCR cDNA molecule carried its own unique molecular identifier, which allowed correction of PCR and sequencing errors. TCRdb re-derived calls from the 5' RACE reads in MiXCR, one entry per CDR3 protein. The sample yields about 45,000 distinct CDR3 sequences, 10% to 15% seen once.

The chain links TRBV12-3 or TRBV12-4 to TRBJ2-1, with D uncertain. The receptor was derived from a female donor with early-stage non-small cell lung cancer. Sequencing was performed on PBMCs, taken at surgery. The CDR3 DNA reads TGTGCCAGCTCTCGGGCTAACAATGAGCAGTTCTTC. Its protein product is CASSRANNEQFF.